This entry is about one T cell receptor beta chain. Authors' processing steps: The authors estimated nucleated cell counts from reference gene primer amplification. TCRdb's copy holds only in-frame clones and misses some; the assay was immunoSEQ multiplex PCR. V and J calls and clone size are those listed in that table; D and trimming were worked out from the DNA. The sample yields 300,000 to 400,000 clones, approximately 86% seen once. The record originates from a study of blood T cell repertoires in COVID-19. Whole-study context: Both acute and convalescent COVID-19 samples were obtained from the United States, Italy and Spain. The analysed material was cDNA or gDNA that came from T cells, B-cell-depleted T cells, or PBMCs.

The CDR3 covers 13 residues. V gave up 4 bases and J gave up 6 bases, with 10 bases separating them. The germline gives CDR1 LGHDT, CDR2 YNNKEL (reference sequence). Input material: peripheral blood. V is TRBV3-1 (or the pseudogene TRBV3-2) and J is TRBJ2-1; D gene uncertain. The sequence was collected from a human donor in a cohort sampled during active COVID-19. The CDR3 bases are TGTGCCAGCAGCCTAACCCCGGTCAATGAGCAGTTCTTC. It codes for CASSLTPVNEQFF.